The source of this T cell receptor beta chain is a study of OX40 agonist ivuxolimab in advanced cancers. Study summary: Cohort: around 83% men, mean age about 60, aged roughly 23 to 79.

Study-wide points: The work left the antigen specificity of expanded peripheral T cells undetermined. Partial responders receiving 0.1-3.0 mg/kg showed among the lowest clonal expansion.

This clone was detected once. The antigen is unknown. Only in-frame clones appear in the TCRdb table, and some are missing; sequencing was by immunoSEQ multiplex PCR. The table includes 42,000 or so clones, over 65% detected once. The CDR3 contains 15 residues. The V gene's germline CDR1 is SEHNR and CDR2 FQNEAQ (reference sequence). Trimming shortened V by 4 bases and J by 2 bases, and 12 bases separated the two germline ends. Patients with a history of autoimmune disease or on systemic immunosuppression were excluded. The chain is built from TRBV7-9 and TRBJ1-5; D not certain. The clonotype was recovered from an adult with an advanced solid tumor such as melanoma, head and neck, liver or kidney cancer. The specimen was CD4+ or CD8+ T cells sorted from blood, collected in a trial of the OX40 agonist ivuxolimab. The CDR3 is CASSSPSGGNQPQHF. DNA of the CDR3: TGTGCCAGCAGCTCACCCTCCGGGGGCAATCAGCCCCAGCATTTT. The variable domain in full, with the rest retrieved from reference TRBV7-9 and TRBJ1-5, is DTGVSQNPRHKITKRGQNVTFRCDPISEHNRLYWYRQTLGQGPEFLTYFQNEAQLEKSRLLSDRFSAERPKGSFSTLEIQRTEQGDSAMYLCASSSPSGGNQPQHFGDGTRLSIL.